This is a list of T cell receptor beta chains from one sample in a study of cytomegalovirus exposure and HLA in healthy donors. This table comes from immunoSEQ multiplex PCR, and its TCRdb copy is limited to in-frame clones, with some not included. Listed are around 140,000 clones; approximately 1.5% falls within the top ten. The sequenced material came from PBMCs. Receptors were obtained from a woman between 40 and 55 years old in good health and CMV-seronegative. CDR3s include the opening cysteine and the closing phenylalanine or tryptophan. Fields, in order: D gene, J gene, clone size, V gene, CDR3 DNA, CDR3 protein. D genes are given only for firm matches. A clone size is listed for some rows: how often the clone was seen (once, few, many), or a class if it is expanded.

. | TRBJ1-5 | . | TRBV10-3 | TGTGCCATCAGTGAGTTTTTGACAAGAAGTTCCCAAAATCAGCCCCAGCATTTT | CAISEFLTRSSQNQPQHF
. | TRBJ1-5 | . | TRBV9 | TGTGCCAGCAGCGTAGCGGGGGGCCTTAATCAGCCCCAGCATTTT | CASSVAGGLNQPQHF
. | TRBJ2-1 | . | TRBV9 | TGTGCCAGCAGCGTAGAATCTGTTGTCAATGAGCAGTTCTTC | CASSVESVVNEQFF
TRBD1 | TRBJ1-3 | . | TRBV4-3 | TGCGCCAGCAGCCAGGTACAGGGGCCCGGAAACACCATATATTTT | CASSQVQGPGNTIYF
TRBD1 | TRBJ1-2 | . | TRBV28 | TGTGCCAGCAGTTCCCCCTCGACAGGGGAGGATGGCTACACCTTC | CASSSPSTGEDGYTF
TRBD1 | TRBJ1-4 | . | TRBV5-4 | TGTGCCAGCAGCCAAGTGGACAGGGGGAAGGAAAAGCTGTTTTTT | CASSQVDRGKEKLFF
TRBD1 | TRBJ1-1 | . | TRBV9 | TGTGCCAGCAGCTCCCACAGGGGCGGTGCGGCTTTCTTT | CASSSHRGGAAFF
. | TRBJ2-7 | . | TRBV11-3 | TGTGCCAGCAGCTTAAACAGTAACTACGAGCAGTACTTC | CASSLNSNYEQYF
TRBD1 | TRBJ2-1 | . | TRBV4-1 | TGCGCCAGCAGCCAAGCCGGGACAGGGCACAATGAGCAGTTCTTC | CASSQAGTGHNEQFF
. | TRBJ1-1 | . | TRBV2 | TGTGCCAGCAGACTAGAGCAATCGAACACTGAAGCTTTCTTT | CASRLEQSNTEAFF
TRBD1 | TRBJ1-1 | . | TRBV27 | TGTGCCAGCAGTTTAGGGACAGGGGTCACTGAAGCTTTCTTT | CASSLGTGVTEAFF
TRBD1 | TRBJ1-2 | . | TRBV9 | TGTGCCAGCAGCGTAGGGCCAGGGGGACAAAGAAGGGACTATGGCTACACCTTC | CASSVGPGGQRRDYGYTF
TRBD1 | TRBJ1-5 | . | TRBV19 | TGTGCCAGTAGGGGGGACAGGGGAGGCAGCAATCAGCCCCAGCATTTT | CASRGDRGGSNQPQHF
TRBD1 | TRBJ1-5 | . | TRBV10-2 | TGCGCCAGTGACGGGACAGGGGGCAATCAGCTCCAGCATTTT | CASDGTGGNQLQHF
. | TRBJ1-4 | . | TRBV5-4 | TGTGCCAGCAGCCCAGACCTAAGGAGGGAAAAACTGTTTTTT | CASSPDLRREKLFF
. | TRBJ1-2 | . | TRBV6-1 | TGTGCCAGCAGGGCACCCGGGTCCCTCTATGGCTACACCTTC | CASRAPGSLYGYTF
TRBD2 | TRBJ2-7 | . | TRBV7-2 | TGTGCCAGCAGCTCGCGGGGAGCGGGGGGCTACGAGCAGTACTTC | CASSSRGAGGYEQYF
TRBD1 | TRBJ1-1 | . | TRBV7-9 | TGTGCCAGCAGCTTACTCGACAGGGTCGCTGAAGCTTTCTTT | CASSLLDRVAEAFF
. | TRBJ1-2 | . | TRBV7-9 | TGTGCCAGCAGCTTAGAACGGACGCTAGCCTATGGCTACACCTTC | CASSLERTLAYGYTF
. | TRBJ2-5 | . | TRBV11-2 | TGTGCCAGCAGCTCTGTCCGGGGGAGACACCAAGAGACCCAGTACTTC | CASSSVRGRHQETQYF
. | TRBJ2-4 | . | TRBV18 | TGTGCCAGCTCACCAGACAGGCTAAACATTCAGTACTTC | CASSPDRLNIQYF
TRBD1 | TRBJ1-2 | . | TRBV2 | TGTGCCAGCAGTGTACAGGGGTATGGCTACACCTTC | CASSVQGYGYTF
TRBD1 | TRBJ2-7 | . | TRBV19 | TGTGCCAGTAGTCCGACCAGGCGGACAGGGATCTACGAGCAGTACTTC | CASSPTRRTGIYEQYF
. | TRBJ1-5 | . | TRBV5-1 | TGCGCCAGCAGCTTCGGAGGGAATGGCAATCAGCCCCAGCATTTT | CASSFGGNGNQPQHF
. | TRBJ1-5 | . | TRBV6-6 | TGTGCCAGCAGTCATACCCTATCGCGGGAAGGAAATTTT | CASSHTLSREGNF
TRBD1 | TRBJ2-5 | . | TRBV7-2 | TGTGCCAGCAGCTCCTTCCGGGGACAGGGGGCGAGGTACCAAGAGACCCAGTACTTC | CASSSFRGQGARYQETQYF
. | TRBJ1-4 | . | TRBV5-1 | TGCGCCAGCAGCTTGGATCAGGGGGAAAAACTGTTTTTT | CASSLDQGEKLFF
TRBD1 | TRBJ1-1 | medium-sized | TRBV7-9 | TGTGCCAGCAGCTGGCTGGACAGGGGCAACACTGAAGCTTTCTTT | CASSWLDRGNTEAFF
TRBD2 | TRBJ2-2 | . | TRBV4-2 | TGTGCCAGCAGCCCTCTAGCGGGGGGGCAGGCCGGGGAGCTGTTTTTT | CASSPLAGGQAGELFF
. | TRBJ2-1 | . | TRBV10-3 | TGTGCCATCAACGGGGGACAGCTCTACAATGAGCAGTTCTTC | CAINGGQLYNEQFF
TRBD1 | TRBJ2-2 | . | TRBV4-3 | TGCGCCAGCAGCCTCATCAGGGGGCTAAGCACCGGGGAGCTGTTTTTT | CASSLIRGLSTGELFF
. | TRBJ1-4 | . | TRBV6-6 | TGTGCCAGCAGTTACCCCTCTCAGGAAAAACTGTTTTTT | CASSYPSQEKLFF
. | TRBJ1-3 | . | TRBV19 | TGTGCCACCCGACCGGGGGAAATCTCTGGAAACACCATATATTTT | CATRPGEISGNTIYF
. | TRBJ2-3 | . | TRBV11-3 | TGTGCCAGCAGTCCTCGAGGGCCTGGGGGCACAGATACGCAGTATTTT | CASSPRGPGGTDTQYF
. | TRBJ2-5 | . | TRBV7-3 | TGTGCCAGCAGCCCCGGACTGCAAGAGACCCAGTACTTC | CASSPGLQETQYF
. | TRBJ1-1 | . | TRBV18 | TGTGCCAGCTCACCACTTGGACAGATGAACACTGAAGCTTTCTTT | CASSPLGQMNTEAFF
. | TRBJ2-3 | . | TRBV6-5 | TGTGCCAGCAGTTCAAGGACAGTCACAGATACGCAGTATTTT | CASSSRTVTDTQYF
. | TRBJ1-2 | . | TRBV5-1 | TGCGCCAGCAGCTTGGGGCAGTCCCCTTATGGCTACACCTTC | CASSLGQSPYGYTF
TRBD1 | TRBJ1-2 | . | TRBV9 | TGTGCCAGCAGCGTAGAGGTGACAGGGAATGGCTACACCTTC | CASSVEVTGNGYTF
. | TRBJ1-5 | . | TRBV23-1 | TGCGCCAGCAGTCAACACGGGAATCAGCCCCAGCATTTT | CASSQHGNQPQHF
TRBD1 | TRBJ2-2 | . | TRBV13 | TGTGCCAGCAGCCGGCGACAGGGTCGGAGTAGTCTCACCGGGGAGCTGTTTTTT | CASSRRQGRSSLTGELFF